Described below is a single T cell receptor (beta chain) sequence and its context. The sample belongs to a study of blood T cell repertoires in COVID-19. Authors' analysis steps: Estimates of nucleated cell counts were drawn from the amplification of reference gene primers. Profiled with immunoSEQ multiplex PCR; TCRdb holds only in-frame clones, not every one. Clone size and V and J calls were adopted from that table, with D and trimming inferred from the DNA. The sample lists about 250,000 clones, roughly nine tenths occurring once. Germline assignment: CDR1 KGHSH and CDR2 LQKENI. With 3 bases removed from V and 1 base from J, the gap between germline ends came to 9 bases. The CDR3 runs 14 residues.

Sequenced sample: PBMCs or T cells enriched from blood (not recorded which). The sequence came from a woman in her forties or fifties who had recovered from COVID-19. This chain joins TRBV18 and TRBJ1-1; weak D call: TRBD1 (6 bases). CDR3 in amino acids: CASSPGTPNTEAFF. The CDR3 DNA reads TGTGCCAGCTCACCTGGGACACCGAACACTGAAGCTTTCTTT.